This T cell receptor beta chain was observed in a study of blood T cell repertoires in COVID-19. Authors' data handling: Reference gene primer amplification in the assay estimated nucleated cell counts. Here immunoSEQ multiplex PCR was the method, and the copy in TCRdb shows in-frame clones only, minus some. V, J and clone size are those of that table, while D and trimming were read from the DNA. In the table there are about 140,000 clones, about 86% of which are singletons. The ends lost 1 base at V and 1 base at J; junction bases unmatched: 4. The germline CDR1 and CDR2 sequences are SGHTA and FQGTGA. This CDR3 contains 16 residues.

The sequenced sample was peripheral blood. The chain employs TRBV7-3 and TRBJ1-1; 9 bases fit TRBD1. This receptor was taken from an older woman with acute or convalescent COVID-19. The CDR3 protein is CASSLIGTGKNTEAFF. The DNA for the CDR3 is TGTGCCAGCAGCTTAATAGGGACAGGGAAGAACACTGAAGCTTTCTTT.